A single sample gave rise to the 8 T cell receptor beta chains below, sequenced in a study of blood T cells in healthy people across ages (dated by TCRdb to between 2015 and 2017). Library preparation was by 5' RACE. A second PCR of roughly 7 to 12 cycles was run with a J-beta primer mix and a sample-barcoded 5' primer. The public reads were run again by TCRdb, first through fastp at Q25 and then through MiXCR, and only productive beta chains were kept. Duplicate CDR3 protein sequences are folded into a single record with the most common DNA and genes. Here the sample has some 1.8 million distinct CDR3 sequences; about 39% occur a single time. The ten largest clonotypes hold 23% of the sample. The sequenced sample consisted of blood. Receptor source: a human donor in good health.

This rearrangement joins TRBV12-3 or TRBV12-4 to TRBJ1-2; a possible D gene is TRBD1 (5 bases). This CDR3 is built from 13 residues. Trimming cost V 7 bases and J 7 bases, with 16 bases left between them. As DNA, the CDR3 is TGTGCCAGCATCAACCCCGTGGGGGGTGGCTACACCTTC. Translating gives CASINPVGGGYTF.

Only a few counts were recorded for this clonotype. The genes are TRBV4-1 and TRBJ2-3; 9 bases line up with TRBD2. The V segment lost 5 bases and the J segment 2 bases; nucleotides outside the gene matches: 5. The CDR3 length is 15 residues. Germline CDR1 reads MGHRA; CDR2 reads YSYEKL. CDR3: CASSKAGGLTDTQYF. For the CDR3, the DNA is TGCGCCAGCAGCAAAGCGGGGGGACTCACAGATACGCAGTATTTT.

This clonotype has just a few counts. In DNA form, the CDR3 reads TGCGCCAGCAGCTTTAGCCCACCCACAGGCCGCCAAGAGACCCAGTACTTC. This codes for CASSFSPPTGRQETQYF. This chain links TRBV5-1 with TRBJ2-5; D is perhaps TRBD1 (5 bases). The CDR3 consists of 17 residues. Between the trimmed V and J ends, which lost 2 bases and 1 base, there was a span of 18 bases. CDR1 and CDR2 from the germline V gene are SGHRS and YFSETQ.

In its sample, this clonotype was seen a few times. The chain recombines TRBV28 with TRBJ2-6, with D unclear. Trimming cost V 6 bases and J 0 bases, with 15 bases left between them. The CDR3 is 17 residues long. Germline lookup yields CDR1 MDHEN and CDR2 SYDVKM. CDR3 DNA sequence: TGTGCCAGCAGACGGAACAGCGACTTCTCTGGGGCCAACGTCCTGACTTTC. Its protein is CASRRNSDFSGANVLTF. Looking up the rest from reference TRBV28 and TRBJ2-6 gives the full variable domain: DVKVTQSSRYLVKRTGEKVFLECVQDMDHENMFWYRQDPGLGLRLIYFSYDVKMKEKGDIPEGYSVSREKKERFSLILESASTNQTSMYLCASRRNSDFSGANVLTFGAGSRLTVL.

This chain connects TRBV20-1 to TRBJ1-1; TRBD1 matches 8 bases. V lost 4 bases and J lost 5; bases outside the gene matches: 6. Looked up from germline, CDR1 is DFQATT and CDR2 is SNEGSKA (reference sequence). This CDR3 is 13 amino acids long. The CDR3 coding sequence is TGCAGTGCTAACCGACAGGGGAAGACTGAAGCTTTCTTT. Translating gives CSANRQGKTEAFF.

This chain joins TRBV24-1 and TRBJ2-1; D may be TRBD1 (5 bases). Germline assignment: CDR1 KGHDR and CDR2 SFDVKD. The germline V and J ends were trimmed by 0 bases and 0 bases, with 11 bases remaining between them. The CDR3 totals 17 residues. The CDR3 is CATSDLGAGRSYNEQFF. CDR3 DNA sequence: TGTGCCACCAGTGATTTGGGAGCAGGGCGCTCCTACAATGAGCAGTTCTTC.

This clonotype has only a few counts. The gene calls are TRBV28 and TRBJ2-1, with 12 bases lining up with TRBD2. Germline V gives CDR1 MDHEN, CDR2 SYDVKM. CDR3 length: 16 amino acids. V lost 4 bases and J lost 8; bases outside the gene matches: 9. CDR3 nucleotides: TGTGCCAGCAGTTCACTTCCTAGCGGGGGGGCCGATGAGCAGTTCTTC. Its protein product is CASSSLPSGGADEQFF.

The rearrangement uses TRBV7-2 and TRBJ2-5; 9 positions agree with TRBD2. Germline V gene data show CDR1 as SGHTA and CDR2 as FQGNSA. The CDR3 length is 18 residues. Losses at the gene ends were 5 bases for V and 2 bases for J; bases not matched to a gene: 15. CDR3 amino acids: CASSIRGGSGGTQETQYF. The DNA of the CDR3 is TGTGCCAGCAGCATCAGGGGTGGAAGCGGGGGGACTCAAGAGACCCAGTACTTC.